Reported below is one T cell receptor beta chain. Its specificity is unknown. This specimen comes from a study of monozygotic twins with inflammatory bowel disease. Each donor gave 2 to 2.5 ml of peripheral blood. The unique tags termed UMIs, each holding a 6-nucleotide sample barcode, were added by means of template switching. The cDNA of both the TCRalpha and TCRbeta chains was subjected to two nested PCRs of about 15 and 9 cycles. No DNA is given; TCRdb re-called the 5' RACE reads and lists each CDR3 protein once. Its clone listing holds about 300,000 distinct CDR3 sequences. Study-level results: Inverse Simpson values showed less TCRbeta diversity in IBD patients than in their healthy co-twins.

Material: blood. This clonotype was obtained from a human donor with ulcerative colitis or Crohn's disease, or a healthy co-twin of an affected twin (not recorded which).

CDR3 amino acids: CASSQAYGDQYF. The gene calls are TRBV14 and TRBJ2-5. The CDR3 covers 12 residues. Germline lookup yields CDR1 SGHDN and CDR2 FVKESK.